One and the same sample provided the 10 T cell receptor beta chains below, sequenced in a study of identical twins. MiXCR, run by TCRdb on the 5' RACE reads, gives a single entry per CDR3 protein. The sample holds some 570,000 distinct CDR3 sequences, 20% to 25% seen once. This same sample was also taken into another study, of yellow fever vaccine responses in identical twins.

Sequencing was done on a sample of CD4+ T cells sorted from blood. These receptors originate from a woman under 30 in good health.

This chain links TRBV29-1 with TRBJ2-6; maybe TRBD1 (6 bases). Germline V gives CDR1 SQVTM, CDR2 ANQGSEA. The V gene lost 6 bases and the J gene lost 3 bases, with 15 bases spanning the gap. This CDR3 has 15 amino acids. In DNA form, the CDR3 reads TGCAGCGTCACAGGGTACACGGGTGGGGCCAACGTCCTGACTTTC. Translated: CSVTGYTGGANVLTF.

This sequence joins TRBV2 and TRBJ2-7, with no clear D. V was clipped by 2 bases and J by 7 bases, with 12 bases between them. This CDR3 spans 13 amino acids. CDR1 SNHLY and CDR2 FYNNEI come from the germline V gene. Here the CDR3 DNA reads TGTGCCAGCAGTGAACGAGATTTTGGTGAGCAGTACGTC. Its translation is CASSERDFGEQYV.

V and J are TRBV29-1 and TRBJ2-6; D is possibly TRBD2 (5 bases). Germline assignment: CDR1 SQVTM and CDR2 ANQGSEA. This CDR3 region has 14 residues. V was shortened by 8 bases and J by 4 bases, with 15 bases between the two germline ends. CDR3 in amino acids: CSIQTGYGANVLTF. DNA for the CDR3: TGCAGCATACAAACGGGGTACGGGGCCAACGTCCTGACTTTC.

In this sample, this clonotype turned up a few times. The chain uses TRBV3-1 and TRBJ2-1; 7 nucleotides line up with TRBD2. The CDR3 is made up of 16 amino acids. The trim removed 2 bases at V and 0 bases at J, leaving 4 bases unmatched. Germline V lookup: CDR1 LGHDT, CDR2 YNNKEL (reference sequence). The CDR3 here is CASSQSLADSYNEQFF. Written as DNA, the CDR3 is TGTGCCAGCAGCCAAAGCCTAGCGGACTCCTACAATGAGCAGTTCTTC.

This clonotype was detected a few times. The chain carries TRBV12-3 or TRBV12-4 and TRBJ1-2, with 8 positions matching TRBD1. V was pared by 3 bases and J by 8 bases, with 8 bases of the junction left unmatched. The CDR3 loop spans 14 amino acids. CDR3 protein: CASSFGRGLGGYTF. The CDR3 nucleotides read TGTGCCAGCAGTTTTGGCAGGGGGCTAGGAGGCTACACCTTC.

The chain joins TRBV9 to TRBJ2-3; TRBD2 matches at 9 bases. Per germline, CDR1 SGDLS and CDR2 YYNGEE. The CDR3 sequence is 16 residues long. V lost 2 bases and J lost 2; bases outside the gene matches: 6. This CDR3 is CASSVPRTSDTDTQYF. DNA for the CDR3: TGTGCCAGCAGCGTTCCCAGGACTAGCGACACAGATACGCAGTATTTT.

In its sample, this clonotype was seen once. The V and J genes are TRBV19 and TRBJ2-2; D is ambiguous. Trimming stripped 7 bases from V and 5 bases from J, with 17 bases between. The length of the CDR3 is 15 residues. From germline, CDR1 is LNHDA and CDR2 SQIVND (reference sequence). CDR3 region: CASTQQNLGTGELFF. The CDR3 region has the DNA TGTGCCAGTACCCAACAGAATTTGGGGACCGGGGAGCTGTTTTTT.

This clonotype was seen more than once but under ten times. The CDR3 is CASSLEPWTGTEAFF. CDR3 nucleotide sequence: TGTGCCAGCAGCTTAGAACCCTGGACAGGGACAGAAGCTTTCTTT. V gene TRBV11-2 combines with J gene TRBJ1-1; the match to TRBD1 covers 8 bases. The CDR3 runs 15 residues. CDR1 is SGHAT, CDR2 FQNNGV, per germline. V shed 0 bases and J 8 bases; nucleotides not matched to a gene: 8.

This chain links TRBV3-1 with TRBJ1-1; D unresolved. Trimming pared 1 base from V and 1 base from J, leaving 10 bases between. The CDR3 loop spans 15 amino acids. Germline assignment: CDR1 LGHDT and CDR2 YNNKEL (reference sequence). In DNA, the CDR3 is TGTGCCAGCAGCCAAGTGGCCGGTAGGAACACTGAAGCTTTCTTT. Protein: CASSQVAGRNTEAFF.

The chain couples TRBV7-6 to TRBJ2-1; TRBD1 matches at 8 bases. The germline CDR1 and CDR2 sequences are SGHVS and FNYEAQ. V shed 1 base, J shed 8 bases, and the junction held 10 bases outside the gene matches. CDR3 length: 16 amino acids. The CDR3 reads CASSLVGPGGKDEQFF. CDR3 coding DNA: TGTGCCAGCAGCTTAGTAGGGCCAGGGGGCAAGGATGAGCAGTTCTTC.